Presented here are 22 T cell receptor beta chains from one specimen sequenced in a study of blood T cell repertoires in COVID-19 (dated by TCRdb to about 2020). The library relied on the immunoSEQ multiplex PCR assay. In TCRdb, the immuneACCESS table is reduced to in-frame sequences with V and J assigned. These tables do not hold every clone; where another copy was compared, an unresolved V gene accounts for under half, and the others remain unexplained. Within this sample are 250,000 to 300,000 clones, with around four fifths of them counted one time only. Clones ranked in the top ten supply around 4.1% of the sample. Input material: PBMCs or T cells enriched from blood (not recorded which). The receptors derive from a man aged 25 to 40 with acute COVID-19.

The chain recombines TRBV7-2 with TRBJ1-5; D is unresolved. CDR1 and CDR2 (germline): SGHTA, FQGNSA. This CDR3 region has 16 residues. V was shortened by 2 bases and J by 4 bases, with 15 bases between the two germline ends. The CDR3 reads CASSLSAMTINQPQHF. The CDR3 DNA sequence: TGTGCCAGCAGCTTATCGGCAATGACAATTAATCAGCCCCAGCATTTT.

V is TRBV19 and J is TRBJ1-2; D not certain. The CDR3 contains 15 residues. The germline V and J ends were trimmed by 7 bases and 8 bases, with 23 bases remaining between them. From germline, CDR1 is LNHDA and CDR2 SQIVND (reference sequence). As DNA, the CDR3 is TGTGCCAGTACCGGGTGGCAGCCGGGAGAAGAAGGCTACACCTTC. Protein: CASTGWQPGEEGYTF.

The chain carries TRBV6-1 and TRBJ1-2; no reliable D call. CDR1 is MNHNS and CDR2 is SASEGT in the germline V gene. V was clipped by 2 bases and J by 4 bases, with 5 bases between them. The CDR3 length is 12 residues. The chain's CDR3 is CASSESLYGYTF. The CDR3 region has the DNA TGTGCCAGCAGTGAATCCCTCTATGGCTACACCTTC.

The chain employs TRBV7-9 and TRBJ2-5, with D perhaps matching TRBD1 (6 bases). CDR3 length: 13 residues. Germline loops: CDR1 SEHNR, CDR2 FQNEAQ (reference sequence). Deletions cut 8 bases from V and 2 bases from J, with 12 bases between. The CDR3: CASQGRPQETQYF. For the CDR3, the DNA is TGTGCCAGCCAGGGGCGTCCTCAAGAGACCCAGTACTTC. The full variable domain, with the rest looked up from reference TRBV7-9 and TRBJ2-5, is DTGVSQNPRHKITKRGQNVTFRCDPISEHNRLYWYRQTLGQGPEFLTYFQNEAQLEKSRLLSDRFSAERPKGSFSTLEIQRTEQGDSAMYLCASQGRPQETQYFGPGTRLLVL.

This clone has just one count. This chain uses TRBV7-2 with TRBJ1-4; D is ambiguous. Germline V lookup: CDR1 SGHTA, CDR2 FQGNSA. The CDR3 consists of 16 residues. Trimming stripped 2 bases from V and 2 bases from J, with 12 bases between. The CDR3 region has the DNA TGTGCCAGCAGCTTACACGACTCAGCGACTAATGAAAAACTGTTTTTT. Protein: CASSLHDSATNEKLFF.

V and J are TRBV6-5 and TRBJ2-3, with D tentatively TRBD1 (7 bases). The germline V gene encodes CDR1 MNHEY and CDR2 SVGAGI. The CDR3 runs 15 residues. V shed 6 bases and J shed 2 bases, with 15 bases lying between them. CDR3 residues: CASSQGGVVTDTQYF. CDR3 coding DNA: TGTGCCAGCAGCCAGGGGGGAGTGGTCACAGATACGCAGTATTTT.

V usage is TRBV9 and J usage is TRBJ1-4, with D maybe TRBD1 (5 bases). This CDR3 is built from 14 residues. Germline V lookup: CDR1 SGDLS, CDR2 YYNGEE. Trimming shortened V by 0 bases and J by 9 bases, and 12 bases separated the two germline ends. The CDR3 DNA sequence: TGTGCCAGCAGCGTAGACCGGGGGAGGCAAAAACTGTTTTTT. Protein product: CASSVDRGRQKLFF.

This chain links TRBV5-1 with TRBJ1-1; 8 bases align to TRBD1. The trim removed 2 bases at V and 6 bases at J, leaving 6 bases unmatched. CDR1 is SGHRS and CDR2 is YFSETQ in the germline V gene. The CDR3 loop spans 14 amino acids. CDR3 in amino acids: CASSFETGGAEAFF. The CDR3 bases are TGCGCCAGCAGCTTTGAAACAGGGGGGGCTGAAGCTTTCTTT.

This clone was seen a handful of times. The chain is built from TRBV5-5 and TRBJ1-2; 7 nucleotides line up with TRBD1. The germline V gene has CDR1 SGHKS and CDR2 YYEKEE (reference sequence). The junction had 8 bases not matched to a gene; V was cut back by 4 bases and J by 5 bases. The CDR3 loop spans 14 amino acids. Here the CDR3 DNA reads TGTGCCAGCAGCCCACCGGGACAGAGTTATGGCTACACCTTC. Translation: CASSPPGQSYGYTF.

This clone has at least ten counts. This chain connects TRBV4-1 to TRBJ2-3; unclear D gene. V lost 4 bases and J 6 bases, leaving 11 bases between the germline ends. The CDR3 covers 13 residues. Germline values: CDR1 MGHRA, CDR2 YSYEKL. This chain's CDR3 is CASSPPGKDTQYF. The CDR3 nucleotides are TGCGCCAGCAGCCCCCCAGGAAAGGATACGCAGTATTTT.

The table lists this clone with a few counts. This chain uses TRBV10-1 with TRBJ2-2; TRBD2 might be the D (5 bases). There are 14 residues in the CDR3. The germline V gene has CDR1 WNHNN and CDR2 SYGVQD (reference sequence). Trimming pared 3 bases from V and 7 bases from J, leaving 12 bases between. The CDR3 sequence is CASSDRPGSGELFF. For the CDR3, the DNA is TGCGCCAGCAGTGATCGTCCGGGGAGCGGGGAGCTGTTTTTT.

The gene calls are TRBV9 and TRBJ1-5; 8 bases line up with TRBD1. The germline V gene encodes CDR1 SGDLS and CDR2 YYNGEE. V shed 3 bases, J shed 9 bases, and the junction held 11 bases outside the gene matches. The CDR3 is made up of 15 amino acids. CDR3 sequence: CASSAGQGHSTPQHF. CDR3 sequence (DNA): TGTGCCAGCAGCGCCGGACAGGGACACTCCACGCCCCAGCATTTT.

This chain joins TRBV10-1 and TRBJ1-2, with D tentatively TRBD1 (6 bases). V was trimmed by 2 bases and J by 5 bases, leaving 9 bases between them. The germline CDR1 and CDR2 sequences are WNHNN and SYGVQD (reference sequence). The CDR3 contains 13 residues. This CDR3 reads CASSEDRPYGYTF. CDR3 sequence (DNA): TGCGCCAGCAGTGAGGACAGGCCTTATGGCTACACCTTC.

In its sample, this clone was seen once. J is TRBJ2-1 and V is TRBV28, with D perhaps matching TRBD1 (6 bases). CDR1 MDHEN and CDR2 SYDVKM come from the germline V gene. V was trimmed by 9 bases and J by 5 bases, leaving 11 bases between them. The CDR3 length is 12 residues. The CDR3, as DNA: TGTGCCAGTATGGACAGTAACAATGAGCAGTTCTTC. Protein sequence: CASMDSNNEQFF. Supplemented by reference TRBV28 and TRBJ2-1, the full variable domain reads DVKVTQSSRYLVKRTGEKVFLECVQDMDHENMFWYRQDPGLGLRLIYFSYDVKMKEKGDIPEGYSVSREKKERFSLILESASTNQTSMYLCASMDSNNEQFFGPGTRLTVL.

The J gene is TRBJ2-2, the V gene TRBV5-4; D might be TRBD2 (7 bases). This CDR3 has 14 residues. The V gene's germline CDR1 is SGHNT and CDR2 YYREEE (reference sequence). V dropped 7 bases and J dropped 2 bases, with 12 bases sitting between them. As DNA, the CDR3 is TGTGCCAGCGGAGGGGGGGCAAACACCGGGGAGCTGTTTTTT. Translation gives CASGGGANTGELFF.

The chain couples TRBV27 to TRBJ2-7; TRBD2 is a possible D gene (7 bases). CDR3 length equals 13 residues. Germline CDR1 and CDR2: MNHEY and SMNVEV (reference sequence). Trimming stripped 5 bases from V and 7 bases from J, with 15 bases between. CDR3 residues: CASSPGGGGEQYV. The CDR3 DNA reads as TGTGCCAGCAGTCCCGGAGGGGGAGGGGAGCAGTACGTC.

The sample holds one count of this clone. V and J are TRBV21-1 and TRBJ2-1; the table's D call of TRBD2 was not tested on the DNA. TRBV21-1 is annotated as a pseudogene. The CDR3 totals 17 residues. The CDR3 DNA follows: TGTGCCAGCAGTTCCCGGCGGGGAGGACTAGCGGGAGATGAGCAGTTCTTC. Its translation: CASSSRRGGLAGDEQFF.

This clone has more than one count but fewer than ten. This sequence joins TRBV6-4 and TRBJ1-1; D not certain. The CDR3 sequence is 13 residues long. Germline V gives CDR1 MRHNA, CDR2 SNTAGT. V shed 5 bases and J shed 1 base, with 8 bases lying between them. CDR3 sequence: CASSPAENTEAFF. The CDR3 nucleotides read TGTGCCAGCAGTCCCGCGGAGAACACTGAAGCTTTCTTT.

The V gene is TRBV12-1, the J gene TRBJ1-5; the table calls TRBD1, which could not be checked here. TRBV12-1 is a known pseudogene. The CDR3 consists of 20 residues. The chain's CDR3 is CASSSTDRVRTRGSNQPQHF. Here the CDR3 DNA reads TGTGCCAGCAGCTCGACGGACAGGGTTAGGACGAGGGGTAGCAATCAGCCCCAGCATTTT.

For the CDR3, the DNA is TGTGCCAGTAGTGTGGGAGCGGGACTAGTAGCCAATGAGCAGTTCTTC. Its protein is CASSVGAGLVANEQFF. This chain joins TRBV19 and TRBJ2-1; 8 bases are a match to TRBD2. V lost 5 bases, J lost 6 bases, and 12 bases stayed unmatched. There are 16 residues in the CDR3. Germline V gene lookup returns CDR1 LNHDA and CDR2 SQIVND (reference sequence). Drawing the rest from reference TRBV19 and TRBJ2-1, the complete variable domain is DGGITQSPKYLFRKEGQNVTLSCEQNLNHDAMYWYRQDPGQGLRLIYYSQIVNDFQKGDIAEGYSVSREKKESFPLTVTSAQKNPTAFYLCASSVGAGLVANEQFFGPGTRLTVL.

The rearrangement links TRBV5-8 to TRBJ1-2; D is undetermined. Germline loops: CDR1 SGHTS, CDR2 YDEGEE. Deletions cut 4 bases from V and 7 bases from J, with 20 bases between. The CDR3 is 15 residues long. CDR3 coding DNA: TGTGCCAGCAGCCGGGCGCGAGGGCCCGTTGGTGGCTACACCTTC. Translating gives CASSRARGPVGGYTF.

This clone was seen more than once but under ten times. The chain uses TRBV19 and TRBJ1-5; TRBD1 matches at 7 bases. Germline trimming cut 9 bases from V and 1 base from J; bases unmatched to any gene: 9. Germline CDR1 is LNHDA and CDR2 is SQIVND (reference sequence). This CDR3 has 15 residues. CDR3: CASREGGISNQPQHF. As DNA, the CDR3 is TGTGCCAGCCGTGAAGGGGGCATAAGCAATCAGCCCCAGCATTTT.